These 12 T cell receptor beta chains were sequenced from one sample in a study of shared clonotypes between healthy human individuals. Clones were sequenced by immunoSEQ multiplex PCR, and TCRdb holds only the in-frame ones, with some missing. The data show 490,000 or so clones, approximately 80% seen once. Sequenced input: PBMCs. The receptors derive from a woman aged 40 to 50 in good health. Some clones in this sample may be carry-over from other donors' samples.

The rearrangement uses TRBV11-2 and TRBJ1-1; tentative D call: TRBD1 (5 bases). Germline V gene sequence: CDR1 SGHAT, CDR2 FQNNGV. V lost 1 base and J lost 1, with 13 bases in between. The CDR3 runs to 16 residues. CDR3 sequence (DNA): TGTGCCAGCAGCTTAGTAGGGACGGGAGGGAACACTGAAGCTTTCTTT. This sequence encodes CASSLVGTGGNTEAFF.

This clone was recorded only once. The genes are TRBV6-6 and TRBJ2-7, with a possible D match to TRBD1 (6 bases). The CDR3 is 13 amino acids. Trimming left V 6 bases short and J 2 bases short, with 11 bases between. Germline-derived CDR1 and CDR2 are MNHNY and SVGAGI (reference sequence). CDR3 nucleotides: TGTGCCAGCAGGCACCGGGACACCTACGAGCAGTACTTC. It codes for CASRHRDTYEQYF.

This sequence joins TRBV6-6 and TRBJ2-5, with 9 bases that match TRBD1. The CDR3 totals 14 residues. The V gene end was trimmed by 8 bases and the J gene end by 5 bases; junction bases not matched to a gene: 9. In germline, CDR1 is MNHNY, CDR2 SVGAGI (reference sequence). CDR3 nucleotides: TGTGCCAGCTCCCCGGACAGGGGAAGTGAGACCCAGTACTTC. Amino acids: CASSPDRGSETQYF.

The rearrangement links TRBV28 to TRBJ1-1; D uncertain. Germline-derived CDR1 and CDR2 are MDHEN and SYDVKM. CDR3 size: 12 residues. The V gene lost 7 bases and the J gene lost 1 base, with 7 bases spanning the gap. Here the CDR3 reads CASTPPNTEAFF. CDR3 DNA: TGTGCCAGCACCCCCCCGAACACTGAAGCTTTCTTT.

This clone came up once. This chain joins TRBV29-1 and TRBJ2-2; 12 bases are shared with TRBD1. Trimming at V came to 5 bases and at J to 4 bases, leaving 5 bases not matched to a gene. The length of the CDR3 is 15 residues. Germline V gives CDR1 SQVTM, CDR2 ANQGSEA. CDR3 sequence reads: CSVYSGQGATGELFF. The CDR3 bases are TGCAGCGTTTATTCGGGACAGGGGGCCACCGGGGAGCTGTTTTTT.

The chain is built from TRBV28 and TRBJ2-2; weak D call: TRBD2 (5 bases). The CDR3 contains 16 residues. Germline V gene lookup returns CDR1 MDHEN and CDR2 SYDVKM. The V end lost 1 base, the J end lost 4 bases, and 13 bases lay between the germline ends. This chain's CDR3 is CASSLFRWTVTGELFF. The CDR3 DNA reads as TGTGCCAGCAGTTTATTCCGGTGGACTGTCACCGGGGAGCTGTTTTTT.

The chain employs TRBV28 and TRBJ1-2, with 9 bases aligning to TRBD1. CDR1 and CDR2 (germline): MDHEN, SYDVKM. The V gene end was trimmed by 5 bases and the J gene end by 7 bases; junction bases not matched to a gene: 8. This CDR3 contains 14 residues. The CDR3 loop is CASSPAGTGPGYTF. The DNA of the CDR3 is TGTGCCAGCAGTCCCGCCGGGACAGGGCCTGGCTACACCTTC.

CDR3 region: CASSIETGSVTQYF. CDR3 DNA sequence: TGTGCCAGTAGTATAGAGACGGGATCAGTGACGCAGTATTTT. The rearrangement joins TRBV19 to TRBJ2-3; maybe TRBD2 (5 bases). From germline, CDR1 is LNHDA and CDR2 SQIVND (reference sequence). This CDR3 is 14 amino acids long. V lost 0 bases and J lost 9, with 13 bases in between.

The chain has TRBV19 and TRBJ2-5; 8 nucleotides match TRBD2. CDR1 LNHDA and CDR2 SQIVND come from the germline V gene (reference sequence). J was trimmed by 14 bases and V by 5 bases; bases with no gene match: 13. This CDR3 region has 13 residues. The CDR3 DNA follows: TGTGCCAGTAGTGGGTCTAGCGGGCTCGGGCCCTACTTC. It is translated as CASSGSSGLGPYF. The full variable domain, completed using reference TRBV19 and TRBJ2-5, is DGGITQSPKYLFRKEGQNVTLSCEQNLNHDAMYWYRQDPGQGLRLIYYSQIVNDFQKGDIAEGYSVSREKKESFPLTVTSAQKNPTAFYLCASSGSSGLGPYFGPGTRLLVL.

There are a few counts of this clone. The CDR3 nucleotides read TGTGCCAGCACTCCCGGGGACAGGGTAGTGCAGTACTTC. Amino acid sequence: CASTPGDRVVQYF. The chain has TRBV6-1 and TRBJ2-7; TRBD1 aligns across 9 bases. Germline trimming cut 7 bases from V and 9 bases from J; bases unmatched to any gene: 10. The CDR3 has 13 residues. The germline V gene encodes CDR1 MNHNS and CDR2 SASEGT.

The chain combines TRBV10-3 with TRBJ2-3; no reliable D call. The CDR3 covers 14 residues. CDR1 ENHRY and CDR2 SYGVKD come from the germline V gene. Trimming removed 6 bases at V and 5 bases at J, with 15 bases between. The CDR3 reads CAIRDGPEVDTQYF. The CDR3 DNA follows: TGTGCCATCAGGGATGGACCAGAGGTAGATACGCAGTATTTT.

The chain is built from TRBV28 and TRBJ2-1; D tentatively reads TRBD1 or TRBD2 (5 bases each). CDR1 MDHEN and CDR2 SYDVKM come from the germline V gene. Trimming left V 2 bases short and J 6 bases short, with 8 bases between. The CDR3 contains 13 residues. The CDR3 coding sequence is TGTGCCAGCAGTTTAGGTGGGGGCAATGAGCAGTTCTTC. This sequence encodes CASSLGGGNEQFF. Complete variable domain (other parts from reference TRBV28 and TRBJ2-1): DVKVTQSSRYLVKRTGEKVFLECVQDMDHENMFWYRQDPGLGLRLIYFSYDVKMKEKGDIPEGYSVSREKKERFSLILESASTNQTSMYLCASSLGGGNEQFFGPGTRLTVL.